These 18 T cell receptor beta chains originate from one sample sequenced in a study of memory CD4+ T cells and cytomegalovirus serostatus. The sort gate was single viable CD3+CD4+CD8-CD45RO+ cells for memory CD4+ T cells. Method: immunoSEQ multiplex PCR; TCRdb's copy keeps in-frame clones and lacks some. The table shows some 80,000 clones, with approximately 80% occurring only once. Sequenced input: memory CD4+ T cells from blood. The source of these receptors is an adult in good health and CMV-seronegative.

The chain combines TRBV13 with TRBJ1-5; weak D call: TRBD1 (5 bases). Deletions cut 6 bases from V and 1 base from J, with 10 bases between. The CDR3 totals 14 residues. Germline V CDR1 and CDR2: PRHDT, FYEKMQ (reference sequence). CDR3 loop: CASSRRDSNQPQHF. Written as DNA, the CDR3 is TGTGCCAGCAGTCGGAGGGACAGCAATCAGCCCCAGCATTTT.

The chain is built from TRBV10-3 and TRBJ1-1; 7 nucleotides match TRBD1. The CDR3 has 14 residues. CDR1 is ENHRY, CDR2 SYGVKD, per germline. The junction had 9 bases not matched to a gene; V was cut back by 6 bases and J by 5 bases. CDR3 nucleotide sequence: TGTGCCATCAGCCTACAGGGGTATGGGACTGAAGCTTTCTTT. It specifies CAISLQGYGTEAFF.

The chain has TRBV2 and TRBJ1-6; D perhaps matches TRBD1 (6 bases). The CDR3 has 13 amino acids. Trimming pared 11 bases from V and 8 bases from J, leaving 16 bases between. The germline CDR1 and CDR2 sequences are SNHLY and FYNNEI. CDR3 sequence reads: CAGRGAGDSPLHF. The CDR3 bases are TGTGCCGGGCGGGGGGCCGGGGATTCACCCCTCCACTTT.

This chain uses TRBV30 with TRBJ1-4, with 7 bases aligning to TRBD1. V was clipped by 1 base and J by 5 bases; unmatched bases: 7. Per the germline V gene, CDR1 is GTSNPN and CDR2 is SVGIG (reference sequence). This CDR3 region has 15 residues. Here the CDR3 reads CAWSAKTGENEKLFF. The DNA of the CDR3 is TGTGCCTGGAGTGCTAAAACAGGGGAGAATGAAAAACTGTTTTTT.

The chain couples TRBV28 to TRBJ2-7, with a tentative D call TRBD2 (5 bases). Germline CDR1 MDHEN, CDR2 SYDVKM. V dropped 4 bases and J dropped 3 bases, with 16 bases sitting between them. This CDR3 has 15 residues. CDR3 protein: CASSSFEGSVYEQYF. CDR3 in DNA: TGTGCCAGCAGTTCATTCGAGGGTTCGGTCTACGAGCAGTACTTC.

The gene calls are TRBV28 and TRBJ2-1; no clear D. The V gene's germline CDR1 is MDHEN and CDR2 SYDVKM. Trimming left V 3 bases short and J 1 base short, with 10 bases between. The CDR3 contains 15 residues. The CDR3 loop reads CASSFTHASYNEQFF. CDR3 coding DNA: TGTGCCAGCAGTTTTACCCATGCGTCCTACAATGAGCAGTTCTTC.

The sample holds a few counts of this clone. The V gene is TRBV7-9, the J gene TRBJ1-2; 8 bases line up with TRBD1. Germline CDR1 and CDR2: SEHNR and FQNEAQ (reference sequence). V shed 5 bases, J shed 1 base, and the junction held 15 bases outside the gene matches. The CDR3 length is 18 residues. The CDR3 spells CASSPLELDRAYNYGYTF. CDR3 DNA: TGTGCCAGCAGCCCCCTAGAATTGGACAGGGCTTATAACTATGGCTACACCTTC.

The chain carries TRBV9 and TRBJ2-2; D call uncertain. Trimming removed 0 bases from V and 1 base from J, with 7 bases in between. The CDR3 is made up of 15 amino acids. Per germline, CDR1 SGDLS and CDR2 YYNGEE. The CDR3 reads CASSVVGQNTGELFF. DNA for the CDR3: TGTGCCAGCAGCGTAGTTGGTCAGAACACCGGGGAGCTGTTTTTT.

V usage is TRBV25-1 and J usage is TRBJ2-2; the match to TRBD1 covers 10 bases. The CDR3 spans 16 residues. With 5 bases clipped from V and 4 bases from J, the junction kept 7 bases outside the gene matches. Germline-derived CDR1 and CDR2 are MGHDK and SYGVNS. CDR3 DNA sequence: TGTGCCAGCAGTACCCAGACAGGGGGCGGCACCGGGGAGCTGTTTTTT. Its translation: CASSTQTGGGTGELFF. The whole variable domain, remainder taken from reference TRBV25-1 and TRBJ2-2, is EADIYQTPRYLVIGTGKKITLECSQTMGHDKMYWYQQDPGMELHLIHYSYGVNSTEKGDLSSESTVSRIRTEHFPLTLESARPSHTSQYLCASSTQTGGGTGELFFGEGSRLTVL.

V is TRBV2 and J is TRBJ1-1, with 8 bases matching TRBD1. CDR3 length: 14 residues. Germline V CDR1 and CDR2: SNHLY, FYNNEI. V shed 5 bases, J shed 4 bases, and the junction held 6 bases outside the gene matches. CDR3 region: CASSNRGSGTEAFF. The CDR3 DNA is TGTGCCAGCAGTAACAGGGGGAGTGGCACTGAAGCTTTCTTT.

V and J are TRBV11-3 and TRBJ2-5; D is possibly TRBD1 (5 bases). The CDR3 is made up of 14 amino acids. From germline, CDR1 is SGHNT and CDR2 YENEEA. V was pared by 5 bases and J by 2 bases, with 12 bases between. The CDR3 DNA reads TGTGCCAGCAGCCCGGACACAGGTCAAGAGACCCAGTACTTC. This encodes CASSPDTGQETQYF.

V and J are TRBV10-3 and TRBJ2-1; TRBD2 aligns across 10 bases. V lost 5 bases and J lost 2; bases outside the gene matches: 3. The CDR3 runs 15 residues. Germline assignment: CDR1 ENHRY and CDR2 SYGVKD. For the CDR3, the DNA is TGTGCCATCAGTTCTGGACTAGCGGCCTACAATGAGCAGTTCTTC. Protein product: CAISSGLAAYNEQFF.

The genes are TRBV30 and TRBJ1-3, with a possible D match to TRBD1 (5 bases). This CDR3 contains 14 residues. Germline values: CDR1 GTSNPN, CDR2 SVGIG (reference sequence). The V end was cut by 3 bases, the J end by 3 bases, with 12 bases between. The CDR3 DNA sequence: TGTGCCTGGAGCGGGACCTTTTTTGGAAACACCATATATTTT. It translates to CAWSGTFFGNTIYF.

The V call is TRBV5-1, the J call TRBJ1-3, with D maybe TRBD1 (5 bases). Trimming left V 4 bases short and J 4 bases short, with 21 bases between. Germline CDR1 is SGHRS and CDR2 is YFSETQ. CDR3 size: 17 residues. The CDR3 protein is CASSRDFLRSLGNTIYF. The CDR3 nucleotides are TGCGCCAGCAGCCGGGACTTTTTAAGGTCCCTCGGAAACACCATATATTTT.

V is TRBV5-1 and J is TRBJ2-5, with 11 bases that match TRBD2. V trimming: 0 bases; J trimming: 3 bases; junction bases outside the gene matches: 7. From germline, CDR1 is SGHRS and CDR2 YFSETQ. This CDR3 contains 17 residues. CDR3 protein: CASSLARTSGGEETQYF. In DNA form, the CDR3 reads TGCGCCAGCAGCTTGGCGCGAACTAGCGGGGGAGAAGAGACCCAGTACTTC. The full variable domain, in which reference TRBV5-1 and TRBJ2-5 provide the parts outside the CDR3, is KAGVTQTPRYLIKTRGQQVTLSCSPISGHRSVSWYQQTPGQGLQFLFEYFSETQRNKGNFPGRFSGRQFSNSRSEMNVSTLELGDSALYLCASSLARTSGGEETQYFGPGTRLLVL.

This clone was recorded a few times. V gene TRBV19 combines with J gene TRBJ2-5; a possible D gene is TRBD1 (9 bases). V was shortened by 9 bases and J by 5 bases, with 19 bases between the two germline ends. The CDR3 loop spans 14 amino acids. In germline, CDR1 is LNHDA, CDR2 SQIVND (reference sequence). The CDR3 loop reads CASSQGAGGETQYF. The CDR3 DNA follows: TGTGCCAGCTCACAGGGGGCGGGAGGCGAGACCCAGTACTTC.

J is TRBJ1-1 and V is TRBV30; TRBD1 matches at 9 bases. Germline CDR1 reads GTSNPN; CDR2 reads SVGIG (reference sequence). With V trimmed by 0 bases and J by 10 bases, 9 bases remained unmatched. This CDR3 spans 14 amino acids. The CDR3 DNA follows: TGTGCCTGGAGTGTATGGGACAGGGATTCTGCAGCTTTCTTT. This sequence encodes CAWSVWDRDSAAFF.

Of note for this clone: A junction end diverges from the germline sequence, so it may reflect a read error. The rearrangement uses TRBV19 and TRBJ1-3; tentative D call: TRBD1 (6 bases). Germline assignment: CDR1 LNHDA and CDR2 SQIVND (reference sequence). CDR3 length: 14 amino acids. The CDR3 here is CASSTGSGGNTIYF. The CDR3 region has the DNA TGTGCCAGCAGTACAGGGTCTGGTGGAAACACCATATATTTT.